These 29 T cell receptor beta chains came from one sample sequenced in a study of somatic mutations in cytotoxic T cells in rheumatoid arthritis. Sequenced by immunoSEQ multiplex PCR; TCRdb stores in-frame clones only, minus some. Among around 15,000 clones listed, roughly 70% were seen once. Material: CD8+ T cells sorted from blood. The receptors come from an adult with rheumatoid arthritis.

This chain connects TRBV2 to TRBJ1-6; D gene uncertain. The CDR3 has 15 residues. Germline loops: CDR1 SNHLY, CDR2 FYNNEI. The germline V and J ends were trimmed by 5 bases and 0 bases, with 8 bases remaining between them. CDR3 amino acids: CASSQDSSYNSPLHF. Here the CDR3 DNA reads TGTGCCAGCAGTCAGGATAGCTCCTATAATTCACCCCTCCACTTT.

Regarding this clone: At one boundary the junction diverges from the germline segment, which might be a read error. The chain employs TRBV4-1 and TRBJ1-5, with D possibly being TRBD1 (5 bases). Germline values: CDR1 MGHRA, CDR2 YSYEKL. CDR3 length: 16 amino acids. In nucleotides, the CDR3 is TGCGCCAGCAGCCAAGTTGATGGGAGGGGCAACCAGCCCCAGCATTTT. Amino acids: CASSQVDGRGNQPQHF.

The genes are TRBV7-8 and TRBJ1-1; D possibly corresponds to TRBD1 (6 bases). CDR1 SGHVS and CDR2 FQNEAQ come from the germline V gene. CDR3 size: 18 residues. The germline V and J ends were trimmed by 1 base and 0 bases, with 18 bases remaining between them. The DNA for the CDR3 is TGTGCCAGCAGCTTAGTAGGAGGGGGGTGGGGTATGAACACTGAAGCTTTCTTT. This gives the protein CASSLVGGGWGMNTEAFF.

The rearrangement uses TRBV7-8 and TRBJ2-7, with 8 bases aligning to TRBD1. This CDR3 spans 15 amino acids. V shed 0 bases, J shed 3 bases, and the junction held 4 bases outside the gene matches. The germline gives CDR1 SGHVS, CDR2 FQNEAQ. The CDR3 spells CASSLALGTGYEQYF. The DNA for the CDR3 is TGTGCCAGCAGCTTAGCGCTGGGGACAGGCTACGAGCAGTACTTC.

J is TRBJ2-3 and V is TRBV30; 14 bases are a match to TRBD2. The CDR3 has 16 residues. The germline V gene encodes CDR1 GTSNPN and CDR2 SVGIG (reference sequence). V trimming: 8 bases; J trimming: 2 bases; junction bases outside the gene matches: 9. The CDR3: CAGSGLAGETTDTQYF. CDR3 coding DNA: TGTGCCGGGTCGGGACTAGCGGGGGAGACCACAGATACGCAGTATTTT.

The chain carries TRBV7-9 and TRBJ2-2; 7 bases map to TRBD2. The CDR3 has 13 amino acids. Per the germline V gene, CDR1 is SEHNR and CDR2 is FQNEAQ (reference sequence). V was pared by 5 bases and J by 5 bases, with 2 bases of the junction left unmatched. The CDR3 coding sequence is TGTGCCAGCAGCGAACTAGCGACCGGGGAGCTGTTTTTT. Translating it yields CASSELATGELFF.

This chain links TRBV5-4 with TRBJ1-1; D not resolved. The CDR3 is made up of 14 amino acids. V dropped 0 bases and J dropped 7 bases, with 13 bases sitting between them. Germline V lookup: CDR1 SGHNT, CDR2 YYREEE (reference sequence). CDR3 in amino acids: CASSLGAAAGEAFF. The CDR3 DNA reads as TGTGCCAGCAGCTTGGGGGCCGCCGCGGGTGAAGCTTTCTTT.

By sample share, this clone is medium-sized (0.01 to 0.1%). The genes are TRBV7-9 and TRBJ2-1; the D is unclear. Trimming stripped 4 bases from V and 1 base from J, with 8 bases between. From germline, CDR1 is SEHNR and CDR2 FQNEAQ (reference sequence). This CDR3 region has 14 residues. CDR3 bases: TGTGCCAGCAGCTCGGGCCTTTCCTACAATGAGCAGTTCTTC. This encodes CASSSGLSYNEQFF.

The chain carries TRBV27 and TRBJ2-1; D perhaps matches TRBD2 (6 bases). Germline loops: CDR1 MNHEY, CDR2 SMNVEV (reference sequence). The CDR3 covers 15 residues. Deletions cut 4 bases from V and 1 base from J, with 11 bases between. The CDR3 nucleotides read TGTGCCAGCAGTTGGGGACTCGCTTCCTACAATGAGCAGTTCTTC. Protein sequence: CASSWGLASYNEQFF.

The chain employs TRBV6-5 and TRBJ2-3; a weak D match, TRBD1 (5 bases). CDR3 length equals 12 residues. The V end was cut by 6 bases, the J end by 6 bases, with 10 bases between. Per the germline V gene, CDR1 is MNHEY and CDR2 is SVGAGI. CDR3 sequence (DNA): TGTGCCAGCAGCAGCCCAGGGGATACGCAGTATTTT. Its translation is CASSSPGDTQYF.

This clone is classed as medium-sized. The chain couples TRBV14 to TRBJ2-3; D not certain. V dropped 4 bases and J dropped 9 bases, with 17 bases sitting between them. CDR3 length equals 14 residues. Germline assignment: CDR1 SGHDN and CDR2 FVKESK. DNA for the CDR3: TGTGCCAGCAGCCCCTCTGTCGTCGAGAGGACGCAGTATTTT. Its protein is CASSPSVVERTQYF.

The gene calls are TRBV29-1 and TRBJ2-1; D possibly corresponds to TRBD1 (5 bases). This CDR3 is 11 amino acids long. Germline V gene data show CDR1 as SQVTM and CDR2 as ANQGSEA. Trimming took 7 bases from V and 7 from J, leaving 11 bases between them. CDR3 amino acids: CSGVGANEQFF. The CDR3 nucleotides are TGCAGCGGGGTAGGGGCAAATGAGCAGTTCTTC.

The gene calls are TRBV5-6 and TRBJ1-5; 8 bases line up with TRBD1. V lost 1 base and J lost 3; bases outside the gene matches: 3. This CDR3 is 15 amino acids long. The germline V gene has CDR1 SGHDT and CDR2 YYEEEE. CDR3 sequence: CASSLTGGYNQPQHF. DNA for the CDR3: TGTGCCAGCAGCTTGACAGGGGGGTACAATCAGCCCCAGCATTTT.

This chain joins TRBV2 and TRBJ2-7, with a weak D call TRBD2 (5 bases). V dropped 6 bases and J dropped 6 bases, with 15 bases sitting between them. The CDR3 sequence is 13 residues long. Per the germline V gene, CDR1 is SNHLY and CDR2 is FYNNEI. CDR3 nucleotide sequence: TGTGCCAGCAGCGACTACCCATGGGGCGAGCAGTACTTC. Protein: CASSDYPWGEQYF.

V usage is TRBV9 and J usage is TRBJ2-2; D may match TRBD1 or TRBD2 (6 bases each). Germline V gene lookup returns CDR1 SGDLS and CDR2 YYNGEE. Trimming cost V 0 bases and J 7 bases, with 10 bases left between them. The CDR3 runs 14 residues. The CDR3 here is CASSVAGANGELFF. CDR3 nucleotide sequence: TGTGCCAGCAGCGTAGCGGGGGCGAACGGGGAGCTGTTTTTT.

The CDR3 DNA sequence: TGTGCCTGGAGTCTCGCCAAGGGGGGCTACACCTTC. Amino acid sequence: CAWSLAKGGYTF. V is TRBV30 and J is TRBJ1-2, with D tentatively TRBD1 (5 bases). Deletions cut 2 bases from V and 8 bases from J, with 12 bases between. Germline V gene lookup returns CDR1 GTSNPN and CDR2 SVGIG (reference sequence). The CDR3 extends over 12 amino acids.

V and J are TRBV13 and TRBJ2-7; possible D gene TRBD1, 5 bases. V was shortened by 6 bases and J by 3 bases, with 21 bases between the two germline ends. The germline gives CDR1 PRHDT, CDR2 FYEKMQ (reference sequence). The CDR3 has 16 residues. The CDR3: CASRLPTSGKGYEQYF. The CDR3 nucleotides read TGTGCCAGCAGGTTACCCACCTCAGGGAAGGGCTACGAGCAGTACTTC.

With respect to this clone: The junction departs from the called germline gene at one end, perhaps through a read error. The V and J genes are TRBV5-1 and TRBJ2-7, with 9 bases lining up with TRBD1. The CDR3 loop spans 14 amino acids. Per the germline V gene, CDR1 is SGHRS and CDR2 is YFSETQ. CDR3 sequence: CASSFGTGLYEQYF. CDR3 nucleotide sequence: TGTGCCAGCAGCTTTGGGACAGGGCTCTACGAGCAGTACTTC.

The rearrangement links TRBV13 to TRBJ2-4; D is perhaps TRBD1 (5 bases). Trimming cost V 2 bases and J 4 bases, with 9 bases left between them. Germline V gene data show CDR1 as PRHDT and CDR2 as FYEKMQ (reference sequence). There are 14 residues in the CDR3. The CDR3 nucleotides are TGTGCCAGCAGCTTAAGGGGCGCAAAAAACATTCAGTACTTC. Its protein is CASSLRGAKNIQYF.

The chain employs TRBV19 and TRBJ1-2; D unresolved. The V gene lost 3 bases and the J gene lost 4 bases, with 9 bases spanning the gap. Germline CDR1 and CDR2: LNHDA and SQIVND (reference sequence). This CDR3 has 13 amino acids. In nucleotides, the CDR3 is TGTGCCAGTAGTATGCGCCTTCTCTATGGCTACACCTTC. This codes for CASSMRLLYGYTF.

The chain has TRBV19 and TRBJ1-1, with 7 bases identical to TRBD1. The CDR3 spans 13 residues. The J segment lost 5 bases and the V segment lost 6 bases, leaving 6 bases of the junction unmatched. CDR1 is LNHDA and CDR2 is SQIVND in the germline V gene (reference sequence). CDR3 sequence: CASSPGQQTEAFF. As DNA, the CDR3 is TGTGCCAGTAGCCCGGGACAGCAAACTGAAGCTTTCTTT.

The chain employs TRBV2 and TRBJ2-1, with D perhaps given as TRBD1 or TRBD2 (5 bases each). Trimming removed 0 bases from V and 3 bases from J, with 12 bases in between. Germline CDR1 is SNHLY and CDR2 is FYNNEI. This CDR3 has 16 amino acids. The CDR3 protein is CASSEAGRQIYNEQFF. The DNA of the CDR3 is TGTGCCAGCAGTGAAGCGGGGAGACAGATCTACAATGAGCAGTTCTTC.

This clone was counted a few times. The rearrangement links TRBV7-9 to TRBJ1-1; D uncertain. The germline CDR1 and CDR2 sequences are SEHNR and FQNEAQ (reference sequence). The CDR3 is 14 amino acids. V lost 4 bases, J lost 1 base, and 10 bases lay in between. Here the CDR3 reads CASSSRPGNTEAFF. In DNA, the CDR3 is TGTGCCAGCAGCTCACGACCAGGGAACACTGAAGCTTTCTTT. Using reference TRBV7-9 and TRBJ1-1 for the parts outside the CDR3, the full variable domain is DTGVSQNPRHKITKRGQNVTFRCDPISEHNRLYWYRQTLGQGPEFLTYFQNEAQLEKSRLLSDRFSAERPKGSFSTLEIQRTEQGDSAMYLCASSSRPGNTEAFFGQGTRLTVV.

This sequence joins TRBV28 and TRBJ1-1; D possibly corresponds to TRBD1 (5 bases). Trimming pared 4 bases from V and 3 bases from J, leaving 21 bases between. The germline gives CDR1 MDHEN, CDR2 SYDVKM. The CDR3 is 17 residues long. The CDR3 reads CASSSGALHTRDTEAFF. The CDR3 DNA is TGTGCCAGCAGTTCGGGCGCCCTCCACACCAGGGACACTGAAGCTTTCTTT.

V usage is TRBV5-8 and J usage is TRBJ2-1; possibly TRBD1 or TRBD2 for D (5 bases each). With 4 bases removed from V and 0 bases from J, the gap between germline ends came to 11 bases. From germline, CDR1 is SGHTS and CDR2 YDEGEE. The CDR3 totals 15 residues. CDR3 protein: CASSPGDHSYNEQFF. The CDR3 coding sequence is TGTGCCAGCAGCCCCGGGGACCACTCCTACAATGAGCAGTTCTTC.

The rearrangement uses TRBV18 and TRBJ2-2; 9 bases match TRBD1. The junction had 6 bases not matched to a gene; V was cut back by 3 bases and J by 7 bases. Looked up from germline, CDR1 is KGHSH and CDR2 is LQKENI. The CDR3 length is 15 residues. The CDR3: CASSPGTGKVGELFF. CDR3 nucleotide sequence: TGTGCCAGCTCACCGGGGACAGGGAAAGTCGGGGAGCTGTTTTTT. The full variable domain, in which reference TRBV18 and TRBJ2-2 provide the parts outside the CDR3, is NAGVMQNPRHLVRRRGQEARLRCSPMKGHSHVYWYRQLPEEGLKFMVYLQKENIIDESGMPKERFSAEFPKEGPSILRIQQVVRGDSAAYFCASSPGTGKVGELFFGEGSRLTVL.

This chain connects TRBV28 to TRBJ2-7; 10 nucleotides match TRBD2. Unmatched junction bases numbered 11, after V lost 5 bases and J lost 1 base. Germline values: CDR1 MDHEN, CDR2 SYDVKM. This CDR3 has 17 residues. As DNA, the CDR3 is TGTGCCAGCAGTCCCCCTGGGAGCGGGGGGGCTTCCTACGAGCAGTACTTC. It is translated as CASSPPGSGGASYEQYF.

The chain combines TRBV28 with TRBJ2-7, with no clear D. This CDR3 is 12 amino acids long. CDR1 is MDHEN, CDR2 SYDVKM, per germline. Trimming removed 1 base from V and 4 bases from J, with 5 bases in between. The CDR3 DNA sequence: TGTGCCAGCAGTTTATCCCGTTACGAGCAGTACTTC. Encoded protein: CASSLSRYEQYF.

This chain uses TRBV6-5 with TRBJ1-6; D unclear. The germline gives CDR1 MNHEY, CDR2 SVGAGI. Trimming pared 2 bases from V and 9 bases from J, leaving 17 bases between. This CDR3 region has 16 residues. CDR3 amino acids: CASSYMTAKRGSPLHF. The CDR3 DNA sequence: TGTGCCAGCAGTTACATGACCGCTAAGCGAGGTTCACCCCTCCACTTT.